The sequence of this T cell receptor beta chain was determined in a study of shared clonotypes between healthy human individuals. Findings and limits, study-wide: When naive CD4 clonotypes were compared across several donors, 4% to 5.5% were shared.

TCRdb's table, derived via immunoSEQ multiplex PCR, lists solely in-frame clones and lacks some. This sample has some 2,500,000 clones, with approximately 90% found just once. V was shortened by 1 base and J by 2 bases, with 11 bases between the two germline ends. This CDR3 region has 15 residues. Germline CDR1 reads MDHEN; CDR2 reads SYDVKM. Only Caucasian adults living in Nashville, Tennessee served as donors. The split of CD4+ cells yielded CD45RA+ naive and CD45RA-negative memory subsets. Notes on this clone: Its antigen remains unidentified.

This clonotype originated in a young man in good health. Some clones in this sample may be carry-over from other donors' samples. The sequenced sample consisted of naive CD4+ T cells from PBMCs. Subset in this sample: CD45RA+ positively selected. The J gene is TRBJ1-2, the V gene TRBV28; TRBD1 might be the D (5 bases). Here the CDR3 reads CASSLLAGGNYGYTF. In DNA form, the CDR3 reads TGTGCCAGCAGTTTATTGGCGGGGGGAAACTATGGCTACACCTTC.